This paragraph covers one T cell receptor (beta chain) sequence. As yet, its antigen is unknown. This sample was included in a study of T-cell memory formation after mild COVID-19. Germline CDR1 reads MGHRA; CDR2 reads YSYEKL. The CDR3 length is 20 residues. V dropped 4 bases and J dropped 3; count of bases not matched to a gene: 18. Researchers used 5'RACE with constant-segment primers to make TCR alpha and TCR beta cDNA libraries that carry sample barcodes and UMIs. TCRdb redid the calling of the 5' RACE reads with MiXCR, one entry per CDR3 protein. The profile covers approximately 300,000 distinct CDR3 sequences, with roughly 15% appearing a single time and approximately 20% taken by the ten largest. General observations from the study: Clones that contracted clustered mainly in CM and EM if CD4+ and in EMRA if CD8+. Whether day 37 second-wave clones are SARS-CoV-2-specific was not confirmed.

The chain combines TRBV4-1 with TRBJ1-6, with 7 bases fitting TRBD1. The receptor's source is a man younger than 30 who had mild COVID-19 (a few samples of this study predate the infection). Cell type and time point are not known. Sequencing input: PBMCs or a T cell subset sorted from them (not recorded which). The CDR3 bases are TGCGCCAGCAGCCCCGGGTGGCAGGGGGGCACCGCGGTCTATAATTCACCCCTCCACTTT. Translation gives CASSPGWQGGTAVYNSPLHF.